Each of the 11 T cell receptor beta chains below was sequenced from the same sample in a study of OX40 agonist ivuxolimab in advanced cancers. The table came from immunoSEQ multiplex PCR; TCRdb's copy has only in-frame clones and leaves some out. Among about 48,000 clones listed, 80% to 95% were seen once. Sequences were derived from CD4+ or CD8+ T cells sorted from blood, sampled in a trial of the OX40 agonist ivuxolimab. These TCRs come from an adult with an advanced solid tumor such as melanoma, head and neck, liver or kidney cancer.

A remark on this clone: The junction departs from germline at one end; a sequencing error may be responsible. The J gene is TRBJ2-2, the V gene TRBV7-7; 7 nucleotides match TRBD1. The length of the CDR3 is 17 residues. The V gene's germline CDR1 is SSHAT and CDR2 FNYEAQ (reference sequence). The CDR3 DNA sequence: TGTGCTAGCAGCTTAAACTTAGGACAGGAGATCACCGGGGAGCTGTTTTTT. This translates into CASSLNLGQEITGELFF. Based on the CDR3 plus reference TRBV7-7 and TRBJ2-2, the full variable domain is GAGVSQSPRYKVTKRGQDVTLRCDPISSHATLYWYQQALGQGPEFLTYFNYEAQPDKSGLPSDRFSAERPEGSISTLTIQRTEQRDSAMYRCASSLNLGQEITGELFFGEGSRLTVL.

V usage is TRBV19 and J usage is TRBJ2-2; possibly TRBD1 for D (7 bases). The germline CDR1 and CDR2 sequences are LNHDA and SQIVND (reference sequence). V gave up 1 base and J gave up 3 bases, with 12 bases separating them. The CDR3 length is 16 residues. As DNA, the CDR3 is TGTGCCAGTAGTATAGGGGCGGGACAGTACACCGGGGAGCTGTTTTTT. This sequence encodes CASSIGAGQYTGELFF.

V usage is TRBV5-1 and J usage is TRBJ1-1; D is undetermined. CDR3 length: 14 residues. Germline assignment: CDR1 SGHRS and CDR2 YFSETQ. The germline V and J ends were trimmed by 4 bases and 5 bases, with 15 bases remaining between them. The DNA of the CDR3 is TGCGCCAGCAGCGTAAACCTTCCTAGAACTGAAGCTTTCTTT. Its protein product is CASSVNLPRTEAFF.

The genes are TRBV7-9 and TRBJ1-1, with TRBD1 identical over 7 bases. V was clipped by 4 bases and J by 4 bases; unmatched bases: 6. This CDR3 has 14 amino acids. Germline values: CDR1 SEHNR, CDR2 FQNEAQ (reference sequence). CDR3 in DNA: TGTGCCAGCAGCTCTCGACAGGGAGGCACTGAAGCTTTCTTT. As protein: CASSSRQGGTEAFF.

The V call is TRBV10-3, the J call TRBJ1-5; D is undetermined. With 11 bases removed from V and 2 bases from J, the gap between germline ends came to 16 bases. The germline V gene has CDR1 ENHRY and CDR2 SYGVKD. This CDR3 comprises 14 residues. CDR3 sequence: CAPSARKGNQPQHF. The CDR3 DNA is TGTGCCCCCTCCGCCAGAAAAGGCAATCAGCCCCAGCATTTT.

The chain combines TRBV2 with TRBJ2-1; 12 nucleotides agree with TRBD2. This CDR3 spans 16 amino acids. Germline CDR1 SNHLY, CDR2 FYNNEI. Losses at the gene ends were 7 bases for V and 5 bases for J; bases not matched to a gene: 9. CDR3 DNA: TGTGCCAGCACCAGGACTAGCGGGGTTGGTAACAATGAGCAGTTCTTC. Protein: CASTRTSGVGNNEQFF.

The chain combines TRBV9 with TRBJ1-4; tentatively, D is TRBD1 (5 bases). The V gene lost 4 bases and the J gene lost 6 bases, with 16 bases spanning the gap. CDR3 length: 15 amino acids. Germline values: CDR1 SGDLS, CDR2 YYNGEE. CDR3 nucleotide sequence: TGTGCCAGCAGCACGAGTTGGGGGTCTGATGAAAAACTGTTTTTT. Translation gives CASSTSWGSDEKLFF. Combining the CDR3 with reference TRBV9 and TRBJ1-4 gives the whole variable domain DSGVTQTPKHLITATGQRVTLRCSPRSGDLSVYWYQQSLDQGLQFLIQYYNGEERAKGNILERFSAQQFPDLHSELNLSSLELGDSALYFCASSTSWGSDEKLFFGSGTQLSVL.

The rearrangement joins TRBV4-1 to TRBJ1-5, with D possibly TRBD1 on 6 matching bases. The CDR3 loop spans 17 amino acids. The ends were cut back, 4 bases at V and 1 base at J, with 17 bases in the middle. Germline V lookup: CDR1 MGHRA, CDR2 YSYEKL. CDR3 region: CASSRTTGPLSNQPQHF. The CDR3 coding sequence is TGCGCCAGCAGCCGAACGACAGGACCTTTAAGCAATCAGCCCCAGCATTTT.

The CDR3 DNA reads as TGTGCCAGCAGCAGAGGGTACAGGGGGAATCAGCCCCAGCATTTT. Translated, it gives CASSRGYRGNQPQHF. The rearrangement joins TRBV27 to TRBJ1-5, with 8 bases that match TRBD1. Germline CDR1 and CDR2: MNHEY and SMNVEV (reference sequence). Unmatched junction bases numbered 8, after V lost 6 bases and J lost 4 bases. The CDR3 has 15 amino acids.

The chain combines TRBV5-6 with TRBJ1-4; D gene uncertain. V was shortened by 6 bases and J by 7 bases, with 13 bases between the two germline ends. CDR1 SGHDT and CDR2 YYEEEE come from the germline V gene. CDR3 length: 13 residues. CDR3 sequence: CASTLTRGEKLFF. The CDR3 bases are TGTGCCAGCACCTTAACCCGGGGTGAAAAACTGTTTTTT.

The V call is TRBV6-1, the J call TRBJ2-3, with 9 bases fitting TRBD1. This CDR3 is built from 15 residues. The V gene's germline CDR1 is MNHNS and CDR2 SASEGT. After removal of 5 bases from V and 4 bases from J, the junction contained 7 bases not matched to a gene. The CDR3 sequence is CASSRDRVAADTQYF. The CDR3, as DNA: TGTGCCAGCAGTAGGGACAGGGTAGCGGCAGATACGCAGTATTTT.